This section outlines one TCR beta chain sequence together with its context. Its target is unknown. Trimming removed 0 bases from V and 2 bases from J; junction bases left unmatched: 0. The CDR3 sequence is 14 residues long. The germline V gene encodes CDR1 SGDLS and CDR2 YYNGEE. The entry originates in a study of response to subunit inactivated influenza vaccine. Study-wide results and caveats: There was a suggestion from the authors that each seasonal influenza vaccination recruits few new T cells.

TCRdb re-called the RT-PCR reads with MiXCR, one entry per CDR3 protein. The table includes some 540,000 distinct CDR3 sequences, roughly 25% detected once. These same data were also listed under a study on T cells expressing NK-cell markers. That work states: Making the TCR beta cDNA relied on 5'RACE template switching with UMIs. Whether expanded NKG2C+ T cell clones were HCMV specific stayed uncertain.

The rearrangement joins TRBV9 to TRBJ1-2, with 8 bases fitting TRBD1. This specimen was CD4+ T cells sorted from PBMCs, taken about 12 days after vaccination. This clonotype originated in a man between 50 and 59 years old who received an inactivated influenza vaccine. Written as DNA, the CDR3 is TGTGCCAGCAGCGTAGGACAGGGGAACTATGGCTACACCTTC. Protein: CASSVGQGNYGYTF.